This TCR beta chain was obtained from a study of cytomegalovirus exposure and HLA in healthy donors. Study-level points and caveats: Most TCRs appeared rarely, but some public TCRs recurred in many donors. A later analysis showed that HLA-associated TCR beta chains had undergone more clonal expansion than equally common others. The study flagged about 150 TCR beta chains as cytomegalovirus-associated.

In regard to this clone: Its antigen is still unknown.

The PCR used 60 Vbeta and 13 Jbeta primers. The protocol was immunoSEQ multiplex PCR, while the TCRdb copy is restricted to in-frame clones and leaves out a portion. The repertoire consists of roughly 170,000 clones, with roughly 80% occurring once and the leading ten covering under 0.85%. This receptor was identified in a boy between 5 and 17 years old in good health and CMV-seronegative. Source material: PBMCs.

CDR3 DNA sequence: TGTGCCAGCAGCTTATATCGGGACTCCTACGAGCAGTACTTC. Its protein is CASSLYRDSYEQYF. The gene calls are TRBV13 and TRBJ2-7; D possibly corresponds to TRBD2 (5 bases). V lost 2 bases, J lost 0 bases, and 8 bases lay in between. CDR3 length: 14 residues. Germline V gene sequence: CDR1 PRHDT, CDR2 FYEKMQ (reference sequence).